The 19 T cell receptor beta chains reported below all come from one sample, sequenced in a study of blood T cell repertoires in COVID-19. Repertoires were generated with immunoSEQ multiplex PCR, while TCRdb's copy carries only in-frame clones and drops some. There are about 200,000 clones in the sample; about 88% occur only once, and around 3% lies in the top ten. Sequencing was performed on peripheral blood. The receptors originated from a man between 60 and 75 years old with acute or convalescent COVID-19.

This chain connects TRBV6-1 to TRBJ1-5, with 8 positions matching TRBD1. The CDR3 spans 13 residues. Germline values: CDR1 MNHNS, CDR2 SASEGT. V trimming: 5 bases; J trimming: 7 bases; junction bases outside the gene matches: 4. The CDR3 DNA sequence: TGTGCCAGCAGTTCAAGGACAGGGCAGCCCCAGCATTTT. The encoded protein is CASSSRTGQPQHF.

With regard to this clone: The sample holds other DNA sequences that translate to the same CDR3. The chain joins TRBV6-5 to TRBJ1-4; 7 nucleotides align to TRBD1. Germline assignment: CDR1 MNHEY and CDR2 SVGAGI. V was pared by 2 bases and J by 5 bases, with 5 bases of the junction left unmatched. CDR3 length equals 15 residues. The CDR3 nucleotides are TGTGCCAGCAGTTACACGACAGGGACAAATGAAAAACTGTTTTTT. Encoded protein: CASSYTTGTNEKLFF.

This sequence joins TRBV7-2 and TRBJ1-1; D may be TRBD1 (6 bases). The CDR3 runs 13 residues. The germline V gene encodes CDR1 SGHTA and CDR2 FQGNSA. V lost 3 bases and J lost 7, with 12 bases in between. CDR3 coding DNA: TGTGCCAGCAGCTTCAGGGGAACAAGTGAAGCTTTCTTT. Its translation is CASSFRGTSEAFF.

CDR3 bases: TGTGCCAGCAGCCTCGGACAGGCCCGTGAAGCTTTCTTT. Its translation: CASSLGQAREAFF. J is TRBJ1-1 and V is TRBV3-1 (or the pseudogene TRBV3-2), with TRBD1 identical over 7 bases. This CDR3 has 13 amino acids. Trimming cost V 4 bases and J 7 bases; bases outside gene matches: 6. Germline CDR1 and CDR2: LGHDT and YNNKEL (reference sequence).

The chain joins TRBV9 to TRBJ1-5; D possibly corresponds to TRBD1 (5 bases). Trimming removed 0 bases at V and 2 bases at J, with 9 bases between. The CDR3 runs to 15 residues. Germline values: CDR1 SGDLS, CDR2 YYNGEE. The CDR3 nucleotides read TGTGCCAGCAGCGTAGGGGGCAGGGGCAATCAGCCCCAGCATTTT. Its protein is CASSVGGRGNQPQHF.

The DNA of the CDR3 is TGTGCCACCAGATCCCTCGGGACAGGGCAGAATGGCTACACCTTC. Translated: CATRSLGTGQNGYTF. The genes are TRBV28 and TRBJ1-2, with 9 positions matching TRBD1. CDR1 is MDHEN and CDR2 is SYDVKM in the germline V gene. Trimming at V came to 10 bases and at J to 6 bases, leaving 15 bases not matched to a gene. The CDR3 totals 15 residues.

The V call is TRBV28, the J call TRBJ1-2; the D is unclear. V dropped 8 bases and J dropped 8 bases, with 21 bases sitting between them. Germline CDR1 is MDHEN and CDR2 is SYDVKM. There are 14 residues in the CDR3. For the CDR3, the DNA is TGTGCCAGCCTTCCCGGGTCACTCTCAAGGGGCTACACCTTC. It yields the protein CASLPGSLSRGYTF.

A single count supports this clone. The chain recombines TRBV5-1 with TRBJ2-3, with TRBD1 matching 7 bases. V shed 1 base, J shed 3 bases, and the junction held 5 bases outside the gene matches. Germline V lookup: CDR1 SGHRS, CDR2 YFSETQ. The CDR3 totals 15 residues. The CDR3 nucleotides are TGCGCCAGCAGCTTGTATGCCAGGGGGACAGATACGCAGTATTTT. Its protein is CASSLYARGTDTQYF.

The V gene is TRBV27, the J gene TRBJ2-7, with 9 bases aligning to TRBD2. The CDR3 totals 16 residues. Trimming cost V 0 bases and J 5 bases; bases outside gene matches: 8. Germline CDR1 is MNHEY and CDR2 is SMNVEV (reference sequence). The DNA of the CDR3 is TGTGCCAGCAGTTTATCGGTCCAGCGGGGGGTTCACGAGCAGTACTTC. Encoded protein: CASSLSVQRGVHEQYF.

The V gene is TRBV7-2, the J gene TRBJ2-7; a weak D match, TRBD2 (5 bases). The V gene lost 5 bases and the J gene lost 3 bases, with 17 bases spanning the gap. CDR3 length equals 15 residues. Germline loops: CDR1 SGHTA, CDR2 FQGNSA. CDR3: CASSAFHTAGYEQYF. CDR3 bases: TGTGCCAGCAGCGCCTTCCACACCGCGGGCTACGAGCAGTACTTC. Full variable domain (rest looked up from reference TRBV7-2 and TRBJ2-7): GAGVSQSPSNKVTEKGKDVELRCDPISGHTALYWYRQSLGQGLEFLIYFQGNSAPDKSGLPSDRFSAERTGGSVSTLTIQRTQQEDSAVYLCASSAFHTAGYEQYFGPGTRLTVT.

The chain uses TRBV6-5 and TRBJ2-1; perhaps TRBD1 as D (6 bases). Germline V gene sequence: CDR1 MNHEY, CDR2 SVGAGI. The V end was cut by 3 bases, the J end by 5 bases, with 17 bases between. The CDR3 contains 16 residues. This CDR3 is CASSYLLGAPHNEQFF. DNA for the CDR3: TGTGCCAGCAGTTATCTTCTGGGGGCGCCTCACAATGAGCAGTTCTTC.

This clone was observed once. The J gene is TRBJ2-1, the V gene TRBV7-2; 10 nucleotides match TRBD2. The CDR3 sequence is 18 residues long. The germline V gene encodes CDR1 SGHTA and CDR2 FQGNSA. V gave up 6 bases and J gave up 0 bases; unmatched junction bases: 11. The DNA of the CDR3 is TGTGCCAGCAGTACAAATCTAGCGGGGGCCAGCTCCTACAATGAGCAGTTCTTC. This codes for CASSTNLAGASSYNEQFF.

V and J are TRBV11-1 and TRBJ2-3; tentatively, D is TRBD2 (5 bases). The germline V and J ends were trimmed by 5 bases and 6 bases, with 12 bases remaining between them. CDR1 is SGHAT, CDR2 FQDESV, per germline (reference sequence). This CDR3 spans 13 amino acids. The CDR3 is CASSRGFADTQYF. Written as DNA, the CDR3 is TGTGCCAGCAGCAGAGGGTTCGCGGATACGCAGTATTTT.

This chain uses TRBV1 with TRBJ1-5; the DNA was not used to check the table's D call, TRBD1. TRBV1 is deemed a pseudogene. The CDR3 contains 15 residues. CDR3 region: CTSRGQGYSNQPQHF. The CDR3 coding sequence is TGCACCAGCAGGGGGCAGGGGTATAGCAATCAGCCCCAGCATTTT.

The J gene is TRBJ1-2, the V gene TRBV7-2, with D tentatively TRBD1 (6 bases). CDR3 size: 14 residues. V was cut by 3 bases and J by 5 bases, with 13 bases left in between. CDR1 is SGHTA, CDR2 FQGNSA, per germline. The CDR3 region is CASSFLQGRYGYTF. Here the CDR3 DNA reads TGTGCCAGCAGCTTTCTACAGGGACGTTATGGCTACACCTTC.

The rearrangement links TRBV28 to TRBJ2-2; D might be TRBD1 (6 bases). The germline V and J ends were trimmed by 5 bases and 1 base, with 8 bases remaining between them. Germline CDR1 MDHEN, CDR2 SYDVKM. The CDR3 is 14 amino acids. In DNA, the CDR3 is TGTGCCAGCAGTCGGACAGTGAACACCGGGGAGCTGTTTTTT. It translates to CASSRTVNTGELFF.

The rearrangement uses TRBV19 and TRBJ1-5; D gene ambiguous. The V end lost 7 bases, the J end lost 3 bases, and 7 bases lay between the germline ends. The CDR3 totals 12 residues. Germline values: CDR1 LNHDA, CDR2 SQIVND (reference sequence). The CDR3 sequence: CASKDYNQPQHF. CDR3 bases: TGTGCCAGTAAGGACTACAATCAGCCCCAGCATTTT.

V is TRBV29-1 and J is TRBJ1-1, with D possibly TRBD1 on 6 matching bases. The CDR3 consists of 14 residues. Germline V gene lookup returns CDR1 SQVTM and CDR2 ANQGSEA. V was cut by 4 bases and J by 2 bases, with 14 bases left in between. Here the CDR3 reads CSVVKGGANTEAFF. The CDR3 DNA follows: TGCAGCGTTGTCAAGGGGGGGGCTAACACTGAAGCTTTCTTT.

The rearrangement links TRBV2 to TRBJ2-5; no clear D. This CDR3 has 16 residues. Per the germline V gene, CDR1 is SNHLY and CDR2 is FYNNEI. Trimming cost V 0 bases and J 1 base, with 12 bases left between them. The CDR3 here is CASSEALRPSQETQYF. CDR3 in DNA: TGTGCCAGCAGTGAAGCGCTGCGCCCAAGCCAAGAGACCCAGTACTTC.